Described below is a single TCR beta chain sequence and its context. As yet, its antigen is unknown. The sample is drawn from a study of T cell responses to AZD1222 COVID-19 vaccine. Profiled with immunoSEQ multiplex PCR; TCRdb holds only in-frame clones, not every one. The sample shows 150,000 or so clones, roughly 92% of them seen only once. J gave up 7 bases and V 8 bases, and 14 bases lay outside the gene matches. This CDR3 has 15 amino acids. CDR1 is MNHEY, CDR2 SVGAGI, per germline. Broader study findings: A mostly white British donor set with more females was recruited, and clonal diversity was possibly underestimated. Nearly half of unique spike-specific TCRs reportedly avoided B.1.351 and B.1.1.7 mutated regions.

The sample here was peripheral blood, taken on day 0 of AZD1222 vaccination. The rearrangement uses TRBV6-5 and TRBJ1-5; 7 positions agree with TRBD1. The origin of this receptor is an adult in good health. The CDR3 sequence is CASLREGRGTQPQHF. For the CDR3, the DNA is TGTGCCAGCCTTCGGGAAGGCAGGGGGACCCAGCCCCAGCATTTT.